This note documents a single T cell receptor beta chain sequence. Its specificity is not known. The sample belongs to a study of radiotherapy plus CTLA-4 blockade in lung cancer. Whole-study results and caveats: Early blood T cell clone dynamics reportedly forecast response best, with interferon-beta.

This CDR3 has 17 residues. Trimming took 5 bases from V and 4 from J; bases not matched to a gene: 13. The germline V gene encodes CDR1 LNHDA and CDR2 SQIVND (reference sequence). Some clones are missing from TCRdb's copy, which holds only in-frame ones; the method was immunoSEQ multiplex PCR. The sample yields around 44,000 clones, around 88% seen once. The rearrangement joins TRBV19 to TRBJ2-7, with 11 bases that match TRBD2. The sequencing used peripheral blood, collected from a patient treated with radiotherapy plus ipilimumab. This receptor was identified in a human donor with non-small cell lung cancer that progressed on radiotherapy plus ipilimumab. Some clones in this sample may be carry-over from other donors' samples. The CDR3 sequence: CASSPKLAGVSLYEQYF. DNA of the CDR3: TGTGCCAGTAGTCCTAAACTAGCGGGAGTTAGTCTTTACGAGCAGTACTTC.